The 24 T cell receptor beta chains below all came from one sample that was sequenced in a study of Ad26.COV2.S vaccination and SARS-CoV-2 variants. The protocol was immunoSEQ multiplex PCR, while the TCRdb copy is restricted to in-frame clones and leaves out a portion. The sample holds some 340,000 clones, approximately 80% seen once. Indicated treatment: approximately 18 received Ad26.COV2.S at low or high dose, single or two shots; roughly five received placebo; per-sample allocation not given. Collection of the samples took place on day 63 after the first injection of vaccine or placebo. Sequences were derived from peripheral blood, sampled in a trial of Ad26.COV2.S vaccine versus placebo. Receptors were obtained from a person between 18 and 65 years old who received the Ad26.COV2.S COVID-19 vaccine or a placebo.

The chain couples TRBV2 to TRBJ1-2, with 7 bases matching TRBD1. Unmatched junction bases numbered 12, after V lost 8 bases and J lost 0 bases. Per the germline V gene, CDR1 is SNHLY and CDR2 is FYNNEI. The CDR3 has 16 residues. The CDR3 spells CASALSRTGANYGYTF. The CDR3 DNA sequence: TGTGCCAGCGCTTTATCTAGGACAGGCGCTAACTATGGCTACACCTTC.

The CDR3: CASSLGTIGSPLHF. Written as DNA, the CDR3 is TGTGCCAGCAGTCTCGGGACTATCGGGTCACCCCTCCACTTT. The chain combines TRBV6-5 with TRBJ1-6, with D possibly matching TRBD1 (5 bases). The ends were cut back, 5 bases at V and 10 bases at J, with 15 bases in the middle. The CDR3 contains 14 residues. Germline V gene lookup returns CDR1 MNHEY and CDR2 SVGAGI.

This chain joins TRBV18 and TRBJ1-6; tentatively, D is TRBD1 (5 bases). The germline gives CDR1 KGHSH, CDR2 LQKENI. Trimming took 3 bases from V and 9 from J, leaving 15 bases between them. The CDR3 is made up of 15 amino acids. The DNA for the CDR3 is TGTGCCAGCTCACCCCGGGACGCCGAGGGTTCACCCCTCCACTTT. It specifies CASSPRDAEGSPLHF.

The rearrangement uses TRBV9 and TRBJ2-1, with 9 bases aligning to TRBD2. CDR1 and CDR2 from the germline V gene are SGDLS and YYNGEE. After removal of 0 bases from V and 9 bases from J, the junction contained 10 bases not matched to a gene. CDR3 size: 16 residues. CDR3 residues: CASSVGSGGSRGEQFF. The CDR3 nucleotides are TGTGCCAGCAGCGTAGGTAGCGGGGGATCGCGGGGTGAGCAGTTCTTC.

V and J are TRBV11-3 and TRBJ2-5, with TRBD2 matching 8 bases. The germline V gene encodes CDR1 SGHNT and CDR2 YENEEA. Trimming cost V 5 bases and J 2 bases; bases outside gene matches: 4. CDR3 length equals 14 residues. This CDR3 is CASSRRGGQETQYF. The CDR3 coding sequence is TGTGCCAGCAGCCGCCGGGGGGGACAAGAGACCCAGTACTTC.

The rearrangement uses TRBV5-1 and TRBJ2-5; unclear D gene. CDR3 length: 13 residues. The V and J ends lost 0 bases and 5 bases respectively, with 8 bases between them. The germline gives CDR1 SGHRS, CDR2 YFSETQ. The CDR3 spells CASSLVYPETQYF. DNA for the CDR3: TGCGCCAGCAGCTTGGTCTACCCCGAGACCCAGTACTTC. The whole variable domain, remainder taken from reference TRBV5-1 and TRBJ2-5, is KAGVTQTPRYLIKTRGQQVTLSCSPISGHRSVSWYQQTPGQGLQFLFEYFSETQRNKGNFPGRFSGRQFSNSRSEMNVSTLELGDSALYLCASSLVYPETQYFGPGTRLLVL.

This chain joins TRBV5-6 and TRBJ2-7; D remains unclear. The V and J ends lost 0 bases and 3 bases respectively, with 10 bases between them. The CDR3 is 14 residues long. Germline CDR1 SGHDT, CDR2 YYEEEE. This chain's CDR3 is CASSLGGDLYEQYF. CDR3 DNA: TGTGCCAGCAGCTTGGGCGGAGACCTCTACGAGCAGTACTTC.

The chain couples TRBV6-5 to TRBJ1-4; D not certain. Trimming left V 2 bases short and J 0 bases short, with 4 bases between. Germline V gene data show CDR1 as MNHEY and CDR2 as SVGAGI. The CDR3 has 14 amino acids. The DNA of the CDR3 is TGTGCCAGCAGTTACGAGCCAACTAATGAAAAACTGTTTTTT. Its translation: CASSYEPTNEKLFF.

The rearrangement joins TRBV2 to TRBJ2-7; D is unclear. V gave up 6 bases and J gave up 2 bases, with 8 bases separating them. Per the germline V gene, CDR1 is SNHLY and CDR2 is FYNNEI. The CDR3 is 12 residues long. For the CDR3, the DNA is TGTGCCAGCAGGCAGAGGACCTACGAGCAGTACTTC. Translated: CASRQRTYEQYF.

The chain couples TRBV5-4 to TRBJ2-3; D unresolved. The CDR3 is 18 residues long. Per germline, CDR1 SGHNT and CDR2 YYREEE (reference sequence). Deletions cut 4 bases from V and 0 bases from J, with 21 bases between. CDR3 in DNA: TGTGCCAGCAGCCCGACCCCTGACTCATCACCTAGCACAGATACGCAGTATTTT. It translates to CASSPTPDSSPSTDTQYF.

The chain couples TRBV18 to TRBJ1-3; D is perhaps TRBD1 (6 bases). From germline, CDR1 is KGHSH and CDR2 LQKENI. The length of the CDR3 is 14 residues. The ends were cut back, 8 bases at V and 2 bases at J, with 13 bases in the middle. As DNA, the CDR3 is TGTGCCAGCCCCAAGGGGGGAACTGGAAACACCATATATTTT. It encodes CASPKGGTGNTIYF. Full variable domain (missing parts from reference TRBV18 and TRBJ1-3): NAGVMQNPRHLVRRRGQEARLRCSPMKGHSHVYWYRQLPEEGLKFMVYLQKENIIDESGMPKERFSAEFPKEGPSILRIQQVVRGDSAAYFCASPKGGTGNTIYFGEGSWLTVV.

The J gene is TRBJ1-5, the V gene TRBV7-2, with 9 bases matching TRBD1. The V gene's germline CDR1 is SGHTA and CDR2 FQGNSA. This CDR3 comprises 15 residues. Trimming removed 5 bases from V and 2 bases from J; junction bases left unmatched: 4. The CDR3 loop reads CASSRTGDGNQPQHF. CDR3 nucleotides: TGTGCCAGCAGCAGGACAGGGGATGGCAATCAGCCCCAGCATTTT.

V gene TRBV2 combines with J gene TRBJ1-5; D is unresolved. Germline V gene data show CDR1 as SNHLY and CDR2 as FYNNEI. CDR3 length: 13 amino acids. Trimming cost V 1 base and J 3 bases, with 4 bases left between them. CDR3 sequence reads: CASSEENNQPQHF. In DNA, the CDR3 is TGTGCCAGCAGTGAAGAGAACAATCAGCCCCAGCATTTT.

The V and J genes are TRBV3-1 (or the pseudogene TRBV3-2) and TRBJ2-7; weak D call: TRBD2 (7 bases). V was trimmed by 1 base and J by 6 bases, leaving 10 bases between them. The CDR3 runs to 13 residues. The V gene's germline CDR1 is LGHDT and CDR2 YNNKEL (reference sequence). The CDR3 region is CASSQVRGAEQYF. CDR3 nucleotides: TGTGCCAGCAGCCAAGTTCGGGGGGCCGAGCAGTACTTC.

The CDR3 DNA is TGTGCCATCAGTGACCTCCGCTCCTACGAGCAGTACTTC. Its translation: CAISDLRSYEQYF. V and J are TRBV10-3 and TRBJ2-7; D gene ambiguous. Germline V CDR1 and CDR2: ENHRY, SYGVKD. This CDR3 has 13 amino acids. V dropped 3 bases and J dropped 0 bases, with 6 bases sitting between them.

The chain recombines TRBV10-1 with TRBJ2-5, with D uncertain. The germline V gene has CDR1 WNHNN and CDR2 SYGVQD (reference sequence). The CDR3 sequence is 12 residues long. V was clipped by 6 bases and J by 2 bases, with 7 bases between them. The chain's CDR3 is CASSPGQETQYF. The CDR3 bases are TGCGCCAGCAGCCCAGGTCAAGAGACCCAGTACTTC.

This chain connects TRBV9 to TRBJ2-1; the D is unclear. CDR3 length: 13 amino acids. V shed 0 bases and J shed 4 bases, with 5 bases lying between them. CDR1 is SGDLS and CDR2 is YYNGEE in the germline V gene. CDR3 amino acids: CASSVGWYNEQFF. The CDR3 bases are TGTGCCAGCAGCGTAGGGTGGTACAATGAGCAGTTCTTC.

The CDR3 here is CAWSRGQGVTVNEQFF. The CDR3 bases are TGTGCCTGGAGTCGGGGTCAGGGCGTTACGGTCAATGAGCAGTTCTTC. This chain connects TRBV30 to TRBJ2-1; D tentatively fits TRBD1 or TRBD2 (5 bases each). Trimming took off 2 bases at V and 6 bases at J, with 20 bases between the two ends. Germline V CDR1 and CDR2: GTSNPN, SVGIG (reference sequence). This CDR3 is 16 amino acids long.

The CDR3 DNA follows: TGTGCCAGCAGCAGGGGGCAGGACACTGAAGCTTTCTTT. Its protein product is CASSRGQDTEAFF. The chain joins TRBV6-5 to TRBJ1-1, with TRBD1 identical over 8 bases. V lost 6 bases and J lost 3; bases outside the gene matches: 3. The CDR3 loop spans 13 amino acids. The germline V gene has CDR1 MNHEY and CDR2 SVGAGI.

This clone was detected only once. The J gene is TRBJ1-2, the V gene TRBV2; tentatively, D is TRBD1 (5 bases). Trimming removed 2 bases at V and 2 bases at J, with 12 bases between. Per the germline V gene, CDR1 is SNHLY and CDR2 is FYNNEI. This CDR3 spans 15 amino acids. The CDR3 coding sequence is TGTGCCAGCAGTGAACTCTCGGGGGGAAACTATGGCTACACCTTC. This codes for CASSELSGGNYGYTF.

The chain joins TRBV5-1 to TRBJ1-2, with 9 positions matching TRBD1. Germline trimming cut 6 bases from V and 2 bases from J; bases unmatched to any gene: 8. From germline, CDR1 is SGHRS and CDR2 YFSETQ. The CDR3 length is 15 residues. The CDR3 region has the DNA TGCGCCAGCACCCTATCAGGGACAGGGAACTATGGCTACACCTTC. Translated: CASTLSGTGNYGYTF.

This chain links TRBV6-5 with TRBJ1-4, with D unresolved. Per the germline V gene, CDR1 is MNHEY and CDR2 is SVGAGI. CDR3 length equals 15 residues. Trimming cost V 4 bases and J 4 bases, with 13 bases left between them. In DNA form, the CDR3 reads TGTGCCAGCAGTTTGCAGGCCCCAGGTAATGAAAAACTGTTTTTT. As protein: CASSLQAPGNEKLFF.

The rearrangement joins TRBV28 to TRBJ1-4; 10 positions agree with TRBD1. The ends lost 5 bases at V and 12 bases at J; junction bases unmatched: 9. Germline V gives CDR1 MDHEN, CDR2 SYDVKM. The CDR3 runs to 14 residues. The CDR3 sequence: CASSLGQGIRELFF. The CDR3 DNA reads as TGTGCCAGCAGTCTGGGACAGGGGATAAGAGAACTGTTTTTT. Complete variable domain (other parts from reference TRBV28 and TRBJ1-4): DVKVTQSSRYLVKRTGEKVFLECVQDMDHENMFWYRQDPGLGLRLIYFSYDVKMKEKGDIPEGYSVSREKKERFSLILESASTNQTSMYLCASSLGQGIRELFFGSGTQLSVL.

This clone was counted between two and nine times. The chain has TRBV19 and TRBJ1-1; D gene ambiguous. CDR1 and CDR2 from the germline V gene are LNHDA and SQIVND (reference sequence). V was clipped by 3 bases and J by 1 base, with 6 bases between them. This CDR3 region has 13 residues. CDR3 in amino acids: CASSIVANTEAFF. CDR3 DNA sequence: TGTGCCAGTAGTATCGTGGCGAACACTGAAGCTTTCTTT.